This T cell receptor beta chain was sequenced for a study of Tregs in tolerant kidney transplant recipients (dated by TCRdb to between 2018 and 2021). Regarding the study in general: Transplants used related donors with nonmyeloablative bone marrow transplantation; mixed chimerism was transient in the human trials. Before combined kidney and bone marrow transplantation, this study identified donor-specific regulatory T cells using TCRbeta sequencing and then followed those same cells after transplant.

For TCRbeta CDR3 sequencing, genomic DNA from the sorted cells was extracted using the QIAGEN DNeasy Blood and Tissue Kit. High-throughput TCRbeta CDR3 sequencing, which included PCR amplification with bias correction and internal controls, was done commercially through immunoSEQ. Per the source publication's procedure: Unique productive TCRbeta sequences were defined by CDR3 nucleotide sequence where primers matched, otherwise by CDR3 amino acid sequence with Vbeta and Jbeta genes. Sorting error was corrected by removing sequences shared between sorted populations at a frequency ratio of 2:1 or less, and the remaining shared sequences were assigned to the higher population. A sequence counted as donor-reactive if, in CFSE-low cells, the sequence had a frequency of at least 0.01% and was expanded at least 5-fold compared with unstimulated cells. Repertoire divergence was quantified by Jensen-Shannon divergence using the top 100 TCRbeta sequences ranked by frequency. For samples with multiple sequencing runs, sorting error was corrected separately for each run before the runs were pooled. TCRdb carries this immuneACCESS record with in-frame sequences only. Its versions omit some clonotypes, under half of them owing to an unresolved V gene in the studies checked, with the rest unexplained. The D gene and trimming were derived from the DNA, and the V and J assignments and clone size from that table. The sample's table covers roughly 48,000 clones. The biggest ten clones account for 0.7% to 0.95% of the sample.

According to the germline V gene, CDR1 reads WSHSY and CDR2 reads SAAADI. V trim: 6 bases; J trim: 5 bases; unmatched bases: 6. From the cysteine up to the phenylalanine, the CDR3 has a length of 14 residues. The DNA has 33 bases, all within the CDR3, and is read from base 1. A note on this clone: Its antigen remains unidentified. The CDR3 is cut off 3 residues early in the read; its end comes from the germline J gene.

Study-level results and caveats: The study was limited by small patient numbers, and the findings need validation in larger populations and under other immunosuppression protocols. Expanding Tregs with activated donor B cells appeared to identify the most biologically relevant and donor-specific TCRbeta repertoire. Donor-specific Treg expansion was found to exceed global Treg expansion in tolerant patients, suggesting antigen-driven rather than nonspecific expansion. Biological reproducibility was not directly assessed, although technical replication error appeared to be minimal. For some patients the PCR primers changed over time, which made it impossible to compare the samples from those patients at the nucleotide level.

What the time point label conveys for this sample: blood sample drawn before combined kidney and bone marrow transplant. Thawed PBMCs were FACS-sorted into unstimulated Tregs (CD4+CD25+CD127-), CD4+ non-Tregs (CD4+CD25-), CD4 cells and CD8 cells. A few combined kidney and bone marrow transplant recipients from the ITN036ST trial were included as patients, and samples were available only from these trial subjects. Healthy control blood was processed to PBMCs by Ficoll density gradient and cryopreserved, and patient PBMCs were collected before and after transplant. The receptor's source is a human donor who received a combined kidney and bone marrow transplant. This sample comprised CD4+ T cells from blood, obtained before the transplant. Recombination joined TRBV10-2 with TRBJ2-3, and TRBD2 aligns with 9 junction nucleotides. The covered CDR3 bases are TGCGCCAGCAGCCCTAGCGGGATCGGAGATACG. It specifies CASSPSGIGDT. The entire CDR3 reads CASSPSGIGDTQYF.